This entry concerns a single T cell receptor (beta chain). What it binds is not known. Profiling relied on immunoSEQ multiplex PCR, and the TCRdb table lists in-frame clones only, not all of them. The sample contains about 98,000 clones, around 86% of which appear only once. This sample was included in a study of T cell responses to AZD1222 COVID-19 vaccine. General study points: Reports say nearly half of spike-specific TCRs go after unmutated variant regions.

The receptor's source is an adult in good health. The sample here was peripheral blood, taken on day 0 of AZD1222 vaccination.

CDR3 in amino acids: CATSQQGSPNEQYF. In DNA, the CDR3 is TGTGCCACCAGCCAACAGGGGTCTCCCAACGAGCAGTACTTC. This chain uses TRBV24-1 with TRBJ2-7, with 7 bases identical to TRBD1. The CDR3 runs 14 residues. V trimming: 7 bases; J trimming: 5 bases; junction bases outside the gene matches: 10. The V gene's germline CDR1 is KGHDR and CDR2 SFDVKD.